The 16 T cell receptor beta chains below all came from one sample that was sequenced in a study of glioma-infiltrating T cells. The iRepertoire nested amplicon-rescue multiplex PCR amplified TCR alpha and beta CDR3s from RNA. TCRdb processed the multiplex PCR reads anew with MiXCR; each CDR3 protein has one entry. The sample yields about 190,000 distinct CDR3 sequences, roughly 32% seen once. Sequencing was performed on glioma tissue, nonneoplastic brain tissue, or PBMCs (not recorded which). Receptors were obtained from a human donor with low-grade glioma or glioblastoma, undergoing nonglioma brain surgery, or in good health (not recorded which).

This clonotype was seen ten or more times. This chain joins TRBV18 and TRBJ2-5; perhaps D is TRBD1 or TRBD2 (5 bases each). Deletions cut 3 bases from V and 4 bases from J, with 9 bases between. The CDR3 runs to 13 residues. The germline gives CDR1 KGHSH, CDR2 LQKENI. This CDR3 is CASSPGERETQYF. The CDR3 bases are TGTGCCAGCTCACCGGGGGAGAGAGAGACCCAGTACTTC.

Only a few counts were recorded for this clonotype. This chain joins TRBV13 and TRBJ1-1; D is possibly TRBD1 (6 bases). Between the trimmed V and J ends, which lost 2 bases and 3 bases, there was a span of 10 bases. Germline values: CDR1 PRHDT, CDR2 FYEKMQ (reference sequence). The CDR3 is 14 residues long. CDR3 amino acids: CASSLSGGYTEAFF. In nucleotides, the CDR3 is TGTGCCAGCAGCTTAAGTGGGGGCTACACTGAAGCTTTCTTT. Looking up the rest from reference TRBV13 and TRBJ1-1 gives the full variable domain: AAGVIQSPRHLIKEKRETATLKCYPIPRHDTVYWYQQGPGQDPQFLISFYEKMQSDKGSIPDRFSAQQFSDYHSELNMSSLELGDSALYFCASSLSGGYTEAFFGQGTRLTVV.

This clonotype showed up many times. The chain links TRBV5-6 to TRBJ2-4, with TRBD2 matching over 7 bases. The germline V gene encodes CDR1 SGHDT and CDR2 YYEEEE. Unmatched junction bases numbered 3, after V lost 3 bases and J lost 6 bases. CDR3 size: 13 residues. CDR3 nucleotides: TGTGCCAGCAGCTCCCCTAGCGGAAACATTCAGTACTTC. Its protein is CASSSPSGNIQYF.

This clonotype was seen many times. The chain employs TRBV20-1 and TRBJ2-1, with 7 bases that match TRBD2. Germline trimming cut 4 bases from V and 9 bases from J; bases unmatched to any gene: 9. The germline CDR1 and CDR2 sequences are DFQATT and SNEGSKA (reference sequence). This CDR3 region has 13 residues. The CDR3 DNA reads TGCAGTGCTACCCAATACGGGGAGGGTGAGCAGTTCTTC. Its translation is CSATQYGEGEQFF.

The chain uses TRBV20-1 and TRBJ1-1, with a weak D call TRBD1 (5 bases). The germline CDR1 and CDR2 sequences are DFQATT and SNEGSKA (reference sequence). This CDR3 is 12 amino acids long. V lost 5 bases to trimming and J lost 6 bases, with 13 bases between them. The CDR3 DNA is TGCAGTGCTGATGGGGGACGGGCTGAAGCTTTCTTT. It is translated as CSADGGRAEAFF.

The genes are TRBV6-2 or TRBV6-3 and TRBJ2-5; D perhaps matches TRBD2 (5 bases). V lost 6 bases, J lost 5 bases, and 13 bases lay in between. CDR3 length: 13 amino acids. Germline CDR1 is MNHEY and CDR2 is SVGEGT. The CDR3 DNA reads TGTGCCAGCAGGCCTGTGCGCGGGGAGACCCAGTACTTC. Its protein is CASRPVRGETQYF.

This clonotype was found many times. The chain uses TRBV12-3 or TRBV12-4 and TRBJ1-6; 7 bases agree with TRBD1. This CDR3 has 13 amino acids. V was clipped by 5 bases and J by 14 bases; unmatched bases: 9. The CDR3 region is CASSQQTGSSLHF. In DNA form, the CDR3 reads TGTGCCAGCAGTCAGCAGACAGGGTCCTCCCTCCACTTT.

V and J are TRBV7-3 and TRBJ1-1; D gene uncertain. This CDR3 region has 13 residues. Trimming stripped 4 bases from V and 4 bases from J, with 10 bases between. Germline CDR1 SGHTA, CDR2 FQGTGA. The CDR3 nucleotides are TGTGCCAGCAGCTCGTATTTGTCCACTGAAGCTTTCTTT. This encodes CASSSYLSTEAFF.

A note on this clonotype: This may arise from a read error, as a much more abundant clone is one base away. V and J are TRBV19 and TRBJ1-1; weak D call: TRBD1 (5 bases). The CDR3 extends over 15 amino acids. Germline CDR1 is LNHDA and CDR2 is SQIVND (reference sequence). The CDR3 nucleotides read TGTGGCAGTAGCCCCATTGACAGACAGAACACTGAAGCTTTCTTT. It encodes CGSSPIDRQNTEAFF.

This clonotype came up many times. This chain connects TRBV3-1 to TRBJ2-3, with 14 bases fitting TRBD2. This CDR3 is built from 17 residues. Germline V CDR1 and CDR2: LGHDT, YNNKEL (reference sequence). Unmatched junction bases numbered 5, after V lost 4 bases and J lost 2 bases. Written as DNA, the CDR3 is TGTGCCAGCAGCCCGGGACTAGCGGGAGAACCCACAGATACGCAGTATTTT. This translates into CASSPGLAGEPTDTQYF.

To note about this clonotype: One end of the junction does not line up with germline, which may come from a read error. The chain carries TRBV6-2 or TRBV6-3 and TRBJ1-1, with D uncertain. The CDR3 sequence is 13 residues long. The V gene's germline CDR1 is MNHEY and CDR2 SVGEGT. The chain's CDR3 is CASSNQVNNEAFF. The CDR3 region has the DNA TGCGCCAGCAGTAACCAGGTTAACAATGAAGCTTTCTTT.

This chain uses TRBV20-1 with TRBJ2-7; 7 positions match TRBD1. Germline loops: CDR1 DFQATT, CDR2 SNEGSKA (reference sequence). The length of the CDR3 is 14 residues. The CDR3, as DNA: TGCAGCGCTCGGACGGAGAGGGGGCCTTACGAGCAGTACTTC. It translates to CSARTERGPYEQYF.

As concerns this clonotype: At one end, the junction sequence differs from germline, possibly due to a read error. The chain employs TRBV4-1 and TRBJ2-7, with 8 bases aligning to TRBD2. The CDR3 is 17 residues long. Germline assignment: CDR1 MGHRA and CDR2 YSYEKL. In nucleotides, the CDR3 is TGCGCCAGCGGCCAAGCTCGTGCAAGCGGGAGCTCCTACGAGCAGTGCTTC. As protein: CASGQARASGSSYEQCF.

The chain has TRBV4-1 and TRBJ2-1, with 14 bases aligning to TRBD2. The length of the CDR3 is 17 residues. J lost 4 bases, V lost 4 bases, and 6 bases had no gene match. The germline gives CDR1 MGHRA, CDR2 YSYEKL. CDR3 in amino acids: CASSRGLAGGTYNEQFF. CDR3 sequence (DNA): TGCGCCAGCAGCCGCGGACTAGCGGGAGGTACTTACAATGAGCAGTTCTTC.

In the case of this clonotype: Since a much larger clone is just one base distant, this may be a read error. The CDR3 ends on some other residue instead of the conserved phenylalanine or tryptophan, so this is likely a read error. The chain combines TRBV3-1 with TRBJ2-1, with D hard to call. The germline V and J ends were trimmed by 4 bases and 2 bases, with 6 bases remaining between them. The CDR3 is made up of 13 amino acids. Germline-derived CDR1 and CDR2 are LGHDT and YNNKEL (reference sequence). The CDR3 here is CASSRPPYNEQFL. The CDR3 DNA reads TGTGCCAGCAGCCGCCCACCCTACAATGAGCAGTTCTTG.

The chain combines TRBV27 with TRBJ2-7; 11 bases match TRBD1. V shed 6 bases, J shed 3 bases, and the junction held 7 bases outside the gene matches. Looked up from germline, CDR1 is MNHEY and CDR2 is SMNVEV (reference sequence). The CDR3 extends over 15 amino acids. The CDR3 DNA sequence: TGTGCCAGCAGACCGGGACAGGGGGGCCTCTACGAGCAGTACTTC. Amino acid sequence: CASRPGQGGLYEQYF.